The text below deals with one T cell receptor (beta chain). Here immunoSEQ multiplex PCR was the method, and the copy in TCRdb shows in-frame clones only, minus some. The table has around 560,000 clones, roughly 95% seen once. The sample comes from a study of shared clonotypes between healthy human individuals. Naive CD8 cells were CD45RO-negative, positively selected for CCR7, excluding terminally differentiated effector memory CD45RA+ cells. The CDR3 totals 14 residues. Germline CDR1 is MDHEN and CDR2 is SYDVKM. V trimming: 3 bases; J trimming: 2 bases; junction bases outside the gene matches: 2. This receptor was obtained from a woman aged 25 to 39 in good health. V usage is TRBV28 and J usage is TRBJ2-3; TRBD1 agrees at 7 bases. Sequencing was performed on naive CD8+ T cells sorted from blood. The CDR3 region is CASSLGQPTDTQYF. In nucleotides, the CDR3 is TGTGCCAGCAGTTTGGGACAGCCCACAGATACGCAGTATTTT.